This TCR beta chain was identified in a study of beta chain features in type 1 diabetes. Trimming took 3 bases from V and 0 from J, leaving 14 bases between them. Germline V gene sequence: CDR1 SGHRS, CDR2 YFSETQ. CDR3 length equals 16 residues. Reverse transcription of all isolated RNA meant that expressed TCRB transcripts were sequenced. Sequenced by immunoSEQ multiplex PCR; TCRdb stores in-frame clones only, minus some. The sample holds 350,000 to 450,000 clones, about 16% seen once. Points from the study as a whole: Across patients, naive, central memory and Treg TCRB repertoires exhibited apparently greater similarity than was observed across healthy donors. Reduced insertions and increased deletions marked VDJ junctions in type 1 diabetes patients.

This clone was observed a handful of times. Its antigen remains unknown. V and J are TRBV5-1 and TRBJ2-3, with D tentatively TRBD1 (7 bases). The clonotype originates from a woman aged 18-29 years in good health. Sequencing was carried out using naive CD4+ T cells from blood. The CDR3 region has the DNA TGCGCCAGCAGCTCCGGAGGGGGCTTTAGCACAGATACGCAGTATTTT. It encodes CASSSGGGFSTDTQYF.